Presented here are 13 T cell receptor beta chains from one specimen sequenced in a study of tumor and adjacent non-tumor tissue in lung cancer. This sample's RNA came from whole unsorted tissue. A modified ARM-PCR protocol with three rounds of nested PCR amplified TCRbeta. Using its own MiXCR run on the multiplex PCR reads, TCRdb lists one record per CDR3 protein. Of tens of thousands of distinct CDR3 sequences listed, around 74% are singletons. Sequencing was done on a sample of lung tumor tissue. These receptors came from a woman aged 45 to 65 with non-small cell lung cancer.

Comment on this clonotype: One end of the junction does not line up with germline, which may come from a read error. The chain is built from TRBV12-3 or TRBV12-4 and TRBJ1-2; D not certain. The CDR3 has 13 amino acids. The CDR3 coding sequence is TGTGCTAGCAGTTTAGTAATCGTGCAGGCCTACACCTTC. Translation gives CASSLVIVQAYTF.

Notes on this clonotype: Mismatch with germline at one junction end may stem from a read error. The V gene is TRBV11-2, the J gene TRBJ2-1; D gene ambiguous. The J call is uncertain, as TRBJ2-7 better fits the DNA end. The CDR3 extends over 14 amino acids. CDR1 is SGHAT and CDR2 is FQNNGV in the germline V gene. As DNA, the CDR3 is TGTGCCATCAGCTTTGGCAGTGCCGTCAATGAGCAGTACTTC. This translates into CAISFGSAVNEQYF.

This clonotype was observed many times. CDR3 in amino acids: CATQWGRSYEQYF. CDR3 nucleotide sequence: TGTGCCACCCAGTGGGGGAGGAGTTACGAGCAGTACTTC. The chain carries TRBV28 and TRBJ2-7; possibly TRBD2 for D (6 bases). Trimming cost V 10 bases and J 4 bases, with 17 bases left between them. Germline values: CDR1 MDHEN, CDR2 SYDVKM. This CDR3 comprises 13 residues.

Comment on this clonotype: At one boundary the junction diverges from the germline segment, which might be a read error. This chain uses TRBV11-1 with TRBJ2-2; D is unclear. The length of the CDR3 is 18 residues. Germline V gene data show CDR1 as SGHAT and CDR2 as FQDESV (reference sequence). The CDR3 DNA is TGTGCCAGTAGCTTCGCAGCGTGGGCACAGTTGAACACCGGGGAGCTGTTTTTT. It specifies CASSFAAWAQLNTGELFF.

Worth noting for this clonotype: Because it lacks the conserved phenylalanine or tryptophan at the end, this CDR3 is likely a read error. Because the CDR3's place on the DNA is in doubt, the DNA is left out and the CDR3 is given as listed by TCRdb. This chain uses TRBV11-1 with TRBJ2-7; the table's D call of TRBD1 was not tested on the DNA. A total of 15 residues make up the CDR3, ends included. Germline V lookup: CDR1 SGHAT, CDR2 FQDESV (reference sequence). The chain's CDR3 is CASSQTGAASYEQYY.

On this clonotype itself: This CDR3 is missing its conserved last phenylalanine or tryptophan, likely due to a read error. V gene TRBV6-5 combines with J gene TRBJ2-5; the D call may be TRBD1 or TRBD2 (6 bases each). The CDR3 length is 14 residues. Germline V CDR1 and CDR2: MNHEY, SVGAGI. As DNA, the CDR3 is TGTGACAGCGCGTCGGGAAGGGGGGCAGAGACCCAGTACCTC. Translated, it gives CDSASGRGAETQYL.

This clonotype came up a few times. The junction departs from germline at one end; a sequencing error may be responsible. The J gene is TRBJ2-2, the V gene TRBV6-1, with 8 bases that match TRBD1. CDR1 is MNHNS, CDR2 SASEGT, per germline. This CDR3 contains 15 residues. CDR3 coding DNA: TGTGCCAGCAGTGGCCAGGGGGCGAACGCCGGGGAGCTGTTTTTT. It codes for CASSGQGANAGELFF.

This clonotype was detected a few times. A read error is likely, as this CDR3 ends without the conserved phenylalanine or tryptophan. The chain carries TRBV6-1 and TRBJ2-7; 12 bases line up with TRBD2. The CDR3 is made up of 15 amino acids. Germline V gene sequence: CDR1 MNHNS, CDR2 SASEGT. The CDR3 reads CASSEGLAGSYEQYL. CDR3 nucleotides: TGTGCTAGCAGTGAGGGACTAGCGGGCTCCTACGAGCAGTACTTA.

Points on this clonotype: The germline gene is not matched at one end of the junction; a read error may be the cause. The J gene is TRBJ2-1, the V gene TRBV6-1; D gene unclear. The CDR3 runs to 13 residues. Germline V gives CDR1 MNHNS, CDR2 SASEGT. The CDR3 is CAGSERDNNEQLF. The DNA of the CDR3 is TGTGCCGGCAGTGAAAGGGATAACAATGAGCAGTTATTC.

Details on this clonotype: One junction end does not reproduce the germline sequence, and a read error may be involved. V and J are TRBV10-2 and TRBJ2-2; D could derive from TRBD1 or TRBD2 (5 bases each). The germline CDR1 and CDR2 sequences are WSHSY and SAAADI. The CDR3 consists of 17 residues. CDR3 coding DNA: TGCACCAGCAGTGAGGGAATGGGACCGCTGAACACCGGGGTGCTGTTTTTT. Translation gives CTSSEGMGPLNTGVLFF.

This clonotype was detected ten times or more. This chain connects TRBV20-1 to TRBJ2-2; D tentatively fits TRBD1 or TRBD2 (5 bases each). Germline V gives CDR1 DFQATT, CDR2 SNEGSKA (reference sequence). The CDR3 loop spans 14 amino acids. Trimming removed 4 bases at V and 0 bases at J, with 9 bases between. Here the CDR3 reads CSAKPGPNTGELFF. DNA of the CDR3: TGCAGTGCTAAGCCGGGACCGAACACCGGGGAGCTGTTTTTT.

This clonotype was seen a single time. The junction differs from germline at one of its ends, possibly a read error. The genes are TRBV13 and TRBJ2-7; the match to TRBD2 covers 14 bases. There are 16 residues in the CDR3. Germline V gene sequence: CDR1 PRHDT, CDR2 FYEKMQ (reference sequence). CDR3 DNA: TGTACCAGCAGCTTATACTCGGGACTAGCGGGAGTTGAGCAGTACTTC. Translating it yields CTSSLYSGLAGVEQYF.

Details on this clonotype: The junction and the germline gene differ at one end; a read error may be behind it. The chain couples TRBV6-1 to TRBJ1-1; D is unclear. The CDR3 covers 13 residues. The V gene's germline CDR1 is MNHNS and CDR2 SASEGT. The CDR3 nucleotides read TGTGTCAGCGGGTCGGATTTTAACACTGAAGCCTTCTTT. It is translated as CVSGSDFNTEAFF.